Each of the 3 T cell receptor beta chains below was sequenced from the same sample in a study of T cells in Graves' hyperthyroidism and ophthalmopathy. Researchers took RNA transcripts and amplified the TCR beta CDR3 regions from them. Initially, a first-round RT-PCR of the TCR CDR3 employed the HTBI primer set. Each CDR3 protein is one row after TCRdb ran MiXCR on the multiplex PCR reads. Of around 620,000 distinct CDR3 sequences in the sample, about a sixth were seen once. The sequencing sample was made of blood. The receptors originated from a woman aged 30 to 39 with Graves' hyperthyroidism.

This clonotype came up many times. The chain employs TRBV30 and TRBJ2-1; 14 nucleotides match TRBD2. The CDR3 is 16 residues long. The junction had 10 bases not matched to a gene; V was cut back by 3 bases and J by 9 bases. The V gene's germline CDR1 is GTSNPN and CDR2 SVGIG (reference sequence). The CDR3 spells CAWSGSGTSGSGEQFF. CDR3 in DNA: TGTGCCTGGAGCGGGTCCGGGACTAGCGGGAGTGGTGAGCAGTTCTTC.

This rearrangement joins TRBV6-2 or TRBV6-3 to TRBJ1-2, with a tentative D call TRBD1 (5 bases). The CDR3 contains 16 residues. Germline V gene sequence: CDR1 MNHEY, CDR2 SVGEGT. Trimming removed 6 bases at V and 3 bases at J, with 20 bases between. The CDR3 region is CASSKDPGAWDYGYTF. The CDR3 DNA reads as TGTGCCAGCAGCAAGGATCCCGGGGCCTGGGACTATGGCTACACCTTC.

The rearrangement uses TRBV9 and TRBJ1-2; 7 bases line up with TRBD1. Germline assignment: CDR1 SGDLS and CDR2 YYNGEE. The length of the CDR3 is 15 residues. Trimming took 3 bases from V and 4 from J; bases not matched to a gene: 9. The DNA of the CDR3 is TGTGCCAGCAGCGCAGCCCAGGGGGGCACCTATGGCTACACCTTC. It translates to CASSAAQGGTYGYTF.